The 27 T cell receptor beta chains below all came from one sample that was sequenced in a study of blood T cell repertoires in COVID-19. TCRdb keeps only in-frame clones here, not all; method: immunoSEQ multiplex PCR. Of hundreds of thousands of clones in the sample, approximately 86% were seen once. Sequenced material: peripheral blood. The source of these receptors is a woman aged 45 to 65 with active or convalescent COVID-19.

This clone was observed a single time. The V call is TRBV29-1, the J call TRBJ2-1; 8 bases are shared with TRBD2. Losses at the gene ends were 1 base for V and 3 bases for J; bases not matched to a gene: 8. The CDR3 sequence is 16 residues long. Germline V CDR1 and CDR2: SQVTM, ANQGSEA. CDR3 in amino acids: CSVEVPSGGNYNEQFF. The CDR3 DNA sequence: TGCAGCGTTGAAGTCCCAAGCGGGGGAAACTACAATGAGCAGTTCTTC.

V and J are TRBV28 and TRBJ1-2, with 8 positions matching TRBD1. The CDR3 has 14 residues. The V and J ends lost 4 bases and 5 bases, in that order; junction bases with no gene match: 6. The germline gives CDR1 MDHEN, CDR2 SYDVKM. The CDR3 region has the DNA TGTGCCAGCAGTTCGGCACAGGGGGTTTATGGCTACACCTTC. Translated, it gives CASSSAQGVYGYTF.

V usage is TRBV11-2 and J usage is TRBJ2-7, with TRBD1 matching 8 bases. The V segment lost 1 base and the J segment 0 bases; nucleotides outside the gene matches: 5. CDR1 and CDR2 (germline): SGHAT, FQNNGV. The CDR3 sequence is 16 residues long. CDR3 nucleotide sequence: TGTGCCAGCAGCTTAGTGACAGGGGCGAGCTCCTACGAGCAGTACTTC. Its translation is CASSLVTGASSYEQYF.

The rearrangement links TRBV5-1 to TRBJ1-1, with D perhaps matching TRBD1 (6 bases). This CDR3 has 15 residues. Germline CDR1 reads SGHRS; CDR2 reads YFSETQ. V lost 4 bases and J 1 base, leaving 14 bases between the germline ends. The CDR3 loop reads CASSPTGTSNTEAFF. DNA of the CDR3: TGCGCCAGCAGCCCGACCGGGACATCGAACACTGAAGCTTTCTTT.

The gene calls are TRBV5-4 and TRBJ2-5; 10 nucleotides line up with TRBD2. Germline CDR1 is SGHNT and CDR2 is YYREEE (reference sequence). The V and J ends lost 4 bases and 1 base, in that order; junction bases with no gene match: 7. This CDR3 region has 16 residues. The CDR3 DNA follows: TGTGCCAGCAGCCCCGCTGGACTAGCGGCCCAAGAGACCCAGTACTTC. This encodes CASSPAGLAAQETQYF.

The J gene is TRBJ2-7, the V gene TRBV7-9; maybe TRBD1 (6 bases). This CDR3 has 14 residues. Trimming took 3 bases from V and 5 from J, leaving 14 bases between them. Germline V gives CDR1 SEHNR, CDR2 FQNEAQ (reference sequence). The CDR3 is CASSFQGRGHEQYF. In nucleotides, the CDR3 is TGTGCCAGCAGCTTCCAGGGGCGCGGACACGAGCAGTACTTC.

V usage is TRBV6-4 and J usage is TRBJ2-7; 7 bases agree with TRBD2. V dropped 6 bases and J dropped 7; count of bases not matched to a gene: 3. The CDR3 is 11 residues long. Germline V lookup: CDR1 MRHNA, CDR2 SNTAGT. DNA for the CDR3: TGTGCCAGCAGAGGACTAGTGGAGCAGTACTTC. Protein product: CASRGLVEQYF.

The chain has TRBV6-4 and TRBJ2-1, with 9 bases matching TRBD2. The CDR3 consists of 16 residues. V was pared by 2 bases and J by 4 bases, with 6 bases of the junction left unmatched. From germline, CDR1 is MRHNA and CDR2 SNTAGT. CDR3 bases: TGTGCCAGCAGTGACCGAAAGACTAGCGGATACAATGAGCAGTTCTTC. Amino acid sequence: CASSDRKTSGYNEQFF.

The chain is built from TRBV6-5 and TRBJ1-6; tentatively, D is TRBD1 (6 bases). Trimming removed 0 bases at V and 10 bases at J, with 16 bases between. This CDR3 comprises 16 residues. Germline assignment: CDR1 MNHEY and CDR2 SVGAGI. The CDR3 loop is CASSYSFPGALSPLHF. CDR3 in DNA: TGTGCCAGCAGTTACTCCTTCCCAGGGGCTTTGTCACCCCTCCACTTT.

The chain couples TRBV19 to TRBJ1-1; TRBD1 might be the D (5 bases). Germline lookup yields CDR1 LNHDA and CDR2 SQIVND (reference sequence). The CDR3 is 13 residues long. V was cut by 7 bases and J by 6 bases, with 15 bases left in between. The CDR3 region has the DNA TGTGCCAGTATCCTGGGCGGGGGGGCTGAAGCTTTCTTT. It encodes CASILGGGAEAFF.

The chain is built from TRBV28 and TRBJ2-7; 7 bases are shared with TRBD1. Germline CDR1 is MDHEN and CDR2 is SYDVKM. Trimming took 8 bases from V and 3 from J; bases not matched to a gene: 7. CDR3 length: 13 residues. This chain's CDR3 is CASSDRVVYEQYF. The CDR3 region has the DNA TGTGCCAGCTCAGACAGGGTTGTCTACGAGCAGTACTTC.

This clone has a handful of counts. V and J are TRBV18 and TRBJ2-3, with 9 bases matching TRBD2. CDR1 and CDR2 from the germline V gene are KGHSH and LQKENI. The CDR3 is made up of 17 amino acids. V lost 6 bases to trimming and J lost 6 bases; unmatched junction nucleotides: 16. As DNA, the CDR3 is TGTGCCAGCTCCAATTTAGCGGGAGCAGCCAGTGCGGATACGCAGTATTTT. Its translation: CASSNLAGAASADTQYF.

This clone was counted a single time. Different DNA sequences within this sample yield the same CDR3. The rearrangement uses TRBV6-5 and TRBJ2-7; 7 bases are shared with TRBD2. There are 15 residues in the CDR3. The germline CDR1 and CDR2 sequences are MNHEY and SVGAGI. With 3 bases clipped from V and 2 bases from J, the junction kept 7 bases outside the gene matches. CDR3 DNA sequence: TGTGCCAGCAGTTATGGGACTATAGTGCCCTACGAGCAGTACTTC. The encoded protein is CASSYGTIVPYEQYF.

CDR3 DNA sequence: TGTGCCAGCAGCCAAGATCAAGGGACAGGGGGACTACCCATATATTTT. Residues: CASSQDQGTGGLPIYF. The chain uses TRBV3-1 (or the pseudogene TRBV3-2) and TRBJ1-3; 11 nucleotides align to TRBD1. J was trimmed by 11 bases and V by 0 bases; bases with no gene match: 9. CDR1 is LGHDT, CDR2 YNNKEL, per germline (reference sequence). The CDR3 is made up of 16 amino acids.

V and J are TRBV5-1 and TRBJ1-6, with 8 positions matching TRBD1. With V trimmed by 4 bases and J by 9 bases, 6 bases remained unmatched. In germline, CDR1 is SGHRS, CDR2 YFSETQ. The CDR3 is made up of 14 amino acids. CDR3 protein: CASSGTGEGSPLHF. CDR3 in DNA: TGCGCCAGCAGCGGGACAGGAGAGGGTTCACCCCTCCACTTT. Full variable domain (outside the CDR3, taken from reference TRBV5-1 and TRBJ1-6): KAGVTQTPRYLIKTRGQQVTLSCSPISGHRSVSWYQQTPGQGLQFLFEYFSETQRNKGNFPGRFSGRQFSNSRSEMNVSTLELGDSALYLCASSGTGEGSPLHFGNGTRLTVT.

The J gene is TRBJ2-7, the V gene TRBV7-9; TRBD2 agrees at 8 bases. After removal of 1 base from V and 9 bases from J, the junction contained 2 bases not matched to a gene. Germline assignment: CDR1 SEHNR and CDR2 FQNEAQ (reference sequence). There are 12 residues in the CDR3. This CDR3 is CASSLEAGGQYF. For the CDR3, the DNA is TGTGCCAGCAGCTTAGAGGCGGGAGGGCAGTACTTC.

The J gene is TRBJ2-2, the V gene TRBV6-6; maybe TRBD2 (5 bases). With 7 bases removed from V and 0 bases from J, the gap between germline ends came to 9 bases. Germline V CDR1 and CDR2: MNHNY, SVGAGI (reference sequence). CDR3 size: 14 residues. Here the CDR3 DNA reads TGTGCCAGCAAAAGGGAGACGAACACCGGGGAGCTGTTTTTT. Translated, it gives CASKRETNTGELFF.

The chain couples TRBV6-6 to TRBJ1-1, with TRBD1 as a possible D gene (5 bases). Looked up from germline, CDR1 is MNHNY and CDR2 is SVGAGI (reference sequence). V was cut by 2 bases and J by 5 bases, with 12 bases left in between. The CDR3 sequence is 14 residues long. The CDR3 region is CASSYEGAGTEAFF. The CDR3 region has the DNA TGTGCCAGCAGTTACGAAGGGGCCGGGACTGAAGCTTTCTTT.

J is TRBJ2-1 and V is TRBV2; a weak D match, TRBD2 (5 bases). This CDR3 region has 15 residues. Germline-derived CDR1 and CDR2 are SNHLY and FYNNEI. V was cut by 10 bases and J by 4 bases, with 20 bases left in between. The DNA of the CDR3 is TGTGCCACTGCGTCGGAACTAGTGGGTTACAATGAGCAGTTCTTC. This encodes CATASELVGYNEQFF.

The rearrangement joins TRBV3-1 (or the pseudogene TRBV3-2) to TRBJ1-4, with unresolved D. V lost 6 bases to trimming and J lost 4 bases, with 15 bases between them. This CDR3 contains 15 residues. The germline CDR1 and CDR2 sequences are LGHDT and YNNKEL (reference sequence). CDR3 in DNA: TGTGCCAGCAGTCTGAACAGCCTTCTTAATGAAAAACTGTTTTTT. It is translated as CASSLNSLLNEKLFF.

Only one count was recorded for this clone. CDR3 loop: CASSSDNSYNSPLHF. In nucleotides, the CDR3 is TGTGCCAGCAGTTCTGACAACTCCTATAATTCACCCCTCCACTTT. The rearrangement uses TRBV6-5 and TRBJ1-6; D gene unclear. The CDR3 runs to 15 residues. Deletions cut 4 bases from V and 0 bases from J, with 7 bases between. In germline, CDR1 is MNHEY, CDR2 SVGAGI.

This chain uses TRBV9 with TRBJ1-2; D possibly corresponds to TRBD1 (5 bases). The CDR3 sequence is 14 residues long. Between the trimmed V and J ends, which lost 0 bases and 8 bases, there was a span of 14 bases. Per the germline V gene, CDR1 is SGDLS and CDR2 is YYNGEE. The CDR3 nucleotides read TGTGCCAGCAGCGTAGTTAGCAGGGATCAAGGCTACACCTTC. Its translation is CASSVVSRDQGYTF.

The chain links TRBV10-3 to TRBJ2-7, with 7 bases fitting TRBD2. The CDR3 has 17 residues. V gave up 8 bases and J gave up 4 bases; unmatched junction bases: 20. Germline CDR1 and CDR2: ENHRY and SYGVKD. The CDR3 DNA reads TGTGCCATCGGGACGGGAGTGAGCGGGATTCTACCTTACGAGCAGTACTTC. Encoded protein: CAIGTGVSGILPYEQYF.

The rearrangement links TRBV7-5 to TRBJ1-2. TRBV7-5 is deemed a pseudogene. The CDR3 has 18 residues. This chain's CDR3 is CARSPRQGAGGANYGYTF. CDR3 coding DNA: TGTGCCAGAAGCCCTAGACAAGGTGCAGGAGGGGCTAACTATGGCTACACCTTC.

The chain joins TRBV3-1 (or the pseudogene TRBV3-2) to TRBJ1-3, with D perhaps TRBD1 (5 bases). The CDR3 totals 14 residues. The germline V and J ends were trimmed by 1 base and 7 bases, with 11 bases remaining between them. Germline V gives CDR1 LGHDT, CDR2 YNNKEL (reference sequence). CDR3 loop: CASSQVPRVNTIYF. The CDR3 DNA reads TGTGCCAGCAGCCAAGTTCCCAGGGTGAACACCATATATTTT.

Here the CDR3 DNA reads TGTGCCAGCAGCGCCCGCCATAGCGTAAATGAGCAGTTCTTC. Its protein product is CASSARHSVNEQFF. The V and J genes are TRBV9 and TRBJ2-1; maybe TRBD2 (5 bases). CDR1 is SGDLS, CDR2 YYNGEE, per germline. The CDR3 contains 14 residues. V lost 3 bases and J 7 bases, leaving 14 bases between the germline ends. Together with reference TRBV9 and TRBJ2-1, the CDR3 gives the full variable domain: DSGVTQTPKHLITATGQRVTLRCSPRSGDLSVYWYQQSLDQGLQFLIQYYNGEERAKGNILERFSAQQFPDLHSELNLSSLELGDSALYFCASSARHSVNEQFFGPGTRLTVL.

This sequence joins TRBV2 and TRBJ1-1, with D possibly matching TRBD1 (6 bases). CDR3 length equals 13 residues. Germline V gene lookup returns CDR1 SNHLY and CDR2 FYNNEI. V was trimmed by 11 bases and J by 1 base, leaving 14 bases between them. In nucleotides, the CDR3 is TGTGCCGGCAACCGGGACAAGAACACTGAAGCTTTCTTT. It is translated as CAGNRDKNTEAFF.